These 21 T cell receptor beta chains were sequenced from one sample in a study of CD8 T cells in ankylosing spondylitis. TCRdb fed the 5' RACE reads into MiXCR, producing one record per CDR3 protein. This table has some 140,000 distinct CDR3 sequences, approximately 9.2% appearing once. Sequencing used synovial fluid, either unsorted or a sorted T cell fraction (not recorded which). The source of these receptors is a male donor with ankylosing spondylitis.

This clonotype appeared many times. The chain joins TRBV28 to TRBJ1-6; 7 bases match TRBD1. Germline V gene data show CDR1 as MDHEN and CDR2 as SYDVKM. The ends lost 6 bases at V and 5 bases at J; junction bases unmatched: 19. This CDR3 is 19 amino acids long. DNA for the CDR3: TGTGCCAGCAGCGTTCCGGGACAGAGCCACCCTTTGGATAATTCACCCCTCCACTTT. Its translation is CASSVPGQSHPLDNSPLHF.

This clonotype has a count of ten or more. This chain links TRBV4-1 with TRBJ2-7; possible D gene TRBD2, 6 bases. Trimming pared 1 base from V and 0 bases from J, leaving 10 bases between. Germline loops: CDR1 MGHRA, CDR2 YSYEKL. The CDR3 loop spans 15 amino acids. DNA of the CDR3: TGCGCCAGCAGCCAAGGCTACGGGAGCTCCTACGAGCAGTACTTC. Its protein is CASSQGYGSSYEQYF.

This clonotype was counted many times. This sequence joins TRBV6-1 and TRBJ1-4; a possible D gene is TRBD1 (5 bases). There are 13 residues in the CDR3. The V end was cut by 11 bases, the J end by 4 bases, with 14 bases between. In germline, CDR1 is MNHNS, CDR2 SASEGT. CDR3 in amino acids: CAAGGSGNEKLFF. The CDR3 region has the DNA TGTGCCGCGGGGGGAAGCGGTAATGAAAAACTGTTTTTT.

This clonotype was seen ten or more times. This sequence joins TRBV5-4 and TRBJ1-1; D not certain. The CDR3 loop spans 14 amino acids. The V end lost 0 bases, the J end lost 5 bases, and 11 bases lay between the germline ends. Germline V gene lookup returns CDR1 SGHNT and CDR2 YYREEE (reference sequence). CDR3 region: CASSLDYGDTEAFF. DNA of the CDR3: TGTGCCAGCAGCTTGGATTATGGGGATACTGAAGCTTTCTTT.

CDR3 in amino acids: CASSYGQGADTQYF. DNA of the CDR3: TGTGCCAGCAGCTACGGACAGGGGGCAGATACGCAGTATTTT. V usage is TRBV5-5 and J usage is TRBJ2-3; 10 bases match TRBD1. Per the germline V gene, CDR1 is SGHKS and CDR2 is YYEKEE (reference sequence). Unmatched junction bases numbered 2, after V lost 3 bases and J lost 4 bases. The CDR3 is made up of 14 amino acids.

This clonotype has a count of ten or more. The chain is built from TRBV4-1 and TRBJ1-4; 8 bases are a match to TRBD1. The CDR3 contains 14 residues. Trimming took 5 bases from V and 7 from J; bases not matched to a gene: 6. Germline values: CDR1 MGHRA, CDR2 YSYEKL. This CDR3 is CASSSRQGTEKLFF. As DNA, the CDR3 is TGCGCCAGCAGCTCCCGACAGGGGACTGAAAAACTGTTTTTT.

There are a few counts of this clonotype. The V call is TRBV24-1, the J call TRBJ2-1; 7 bases match TRBD1. The CDR3 is made up of 18 amino acids. Trimming at V came to 4 bases and at J to 1 base, leaving 12 bases not matched to a gene. Germline V gene lookup returns CDR1 KGHDR and CDR2 SFDVKD. The CDR3 here is CATSDPNLRQGSYNEQFF. CDR3 sequence (DNA): TGTGCCACCAGTGACCCTAACCTCCGACAGGGTTCCTACAATGAGCAGTTCTTC.

This clonotype was picked up many times. V usage is TRBV6-5 and J usage is TRBJ2-1, with unresolved D. Trimming took 4 bases from V and 7 from J, leaving 11 bases between them. The CDR3 runs to 13 residues. CDR1 is MNHEY, CDR2 SVGAGI, per germline. CDR3 sequence (DNA): TGTGCCAGCAGTTCCCGACTGGAGAATGAGCAGTTCTTC. Translated: CASSSRLENEQFF.

This clonotype occurred many times. The gene calls are TRBV29-1 and TRBJ2-5; D not resolved. V gave up 1 base and J gave up 4 bases, with 10 bases separating them. CDR1 is SQVTM, CDR2 ANQGSEA, per germline. CDR3 length: 13 amino acids. The CDR3 sequence is CSVEVGSGETQYF. Here the CDR3 DNA reads TGCAGCGTTGAAGTGGGTTCGGGAGAGACCCAGTACTTC.

The chain carries TRBV9 and TRBJ1-1, with TRBD1 as a possible D gene (6 bases). The germline gives CDR1 SGDLS, CDR2 YYNGEE. This CDR3 has 15 residues. V was trimmed by 5 bases and J by 4 bases, leaving 18 bases between them. Here the CDR3 reads CASRRHREVSTEAFF. The DNA for the CDR3 is TGTGCCAGCAGACGCCACAGGGAGGTCTCCACTGAAGCTTTCTTT.

The chain carries TRBV4-3 and TRBJ1-5; 9 nucleotides line up with TRBD1. The trim removed 3 bases at V and 5 bases at J, leaving 2 bases unmatched. Per germline, CDR1 LGHNA and CDR2 YSLEER. The length of the CDR3 is 14 residues. CDR3 protein: CASSQRTGDQPQHF. The CDR3 nucleotides read TGCGCCAGCAGCCAGAGGACAGGGGATCAGCCCCAGCATTTT.

This clonotype was picked up a small number of times. The gene calls are TRBV19 and TRBJ2-2; 8 nucleotides agree with TRBD1. The CDR3 extends over 14 amino acids. V lost 4 bases and J lost 7; bases outside the gene matches: 5. Germline values: CDR1 LNHDA, CDR2 SQIVND (reference sequence). This CDR3 is CASSKDREVGELFF. The CDR3 DNA reads as TGTGCCAGTAGTAAGGACAGGGAAGTCGGGGAGCTGTTTTTT. The complete variable domain, with remaining parts taken from reference TRBV19 and TRBJ2-2, reads DGGITQSPKYLFRKEGQNVTLSCEQNLNHDAMYWYRQDPGQGLRLIYYSQIVNDFQKGDIAEGYSVSREKKESFPLTVTSAQKNPTAFYLCASSKDREVGELFFGEGSRLTVL.

The rearrangement links TRBV12-3 or TRBV12-4 to TRBJ1-3, with a weak D call TRBD1 (6 bases). V shed 9 bases and J shed 0 bases, with 12 bases lying between them. CDR3 length: 14 amino acids. The CDR3 sequence: CASGQIASGNTIYF. CDR3 in DNA: TGTGCCAGTGGACAGATCGCCTCTGGAAACACCATATATTTT.

The V and J genes are TRBV6-1 and TRBJ1-2, with D possibly TRBD1 on 5 matching bases. The CDR3 extends over 16 amino acids. The germline V gene has CDR1 MNHNS and CDR2 SASEGT. Trimming removed 2 bases from V and 0 bases from J, with 13 bases in between. The CDR3 sequence is CASSEWGGGPNYGYTF. The CDR3 region has the DNA TGTGCCAGCAGTGAATGGGGCGGCGGTCCTAACTATGGCTACACCTTC.

This clonotype was seen a handful of times. This rearrangement joins TRBV27 to TRBJ2-3; TRBD2 agrees at 11 bases. Germline trimming cut 7 bases from V and 4 bases from J; bases unmatched to any gene: 4. The CDR3 loop spans 14 amino acids. Germline-derived CDR1 and CDR2 are MNHEY and SMNVEV (reference sequence). The CDR3 bases are TGTGCCAGCACCACTAGCGGGGGATCAGATACGCAGTATTTT. Its translation: CASTTSGGSDTQYF.

This clonotype turned up a few times. The rearrangement joins TRBV7-2 to TRBJ2-2; D perhaps matches TRBD2 (5 bases). V was shortened by 5 bases and J by 11 bases, with 18 bases between the two germline ends. This CDR3 has 14 residues. Germline CDR1 and CDR2: SGHTA and FQGNSA. Written as DNA, the CDR3 is TGTGCCAGCAGCCCCCAATTCGGGGATCGAGAGCTGTTTTTT. It specifies CASSPQFGDRELFF.

This clonotype came up many times. The chain combines TRBV5-1 with TRBJ2-7; the match to TRBD2 covers 11 bases. The CDR3 loop spans 15 amino acids. The trim removed 3 bases at V and 2 bases at J, leaving 4 bases unmatched. Germline V CDR1 and CDR2: SGHRS, YFSETQ. As DNA, the CDR3 is TGCGCCAGCAGCTGGCAGACTAGCGGGGCCTACGAGCAGTACTTC. It yields the protein CASSWQTSGAYEQYF.

Ten or more counts support this clonotype. V is TRBV20-1 and J is TRBJ2-1; weak D call: TRBD1 (6 bases). Between the trimmed V and J ends, which lost 3 bases and 0 bases, there was a span of 12 bases. Germline lookup yields CDR1 DFQATT and CDR2 SNEGSKA (reference sequence). This CDR3 has 15 amino acids. The DNA for the CDR3 is TGCAGTGCTAGCGAGGGGGAAGCCTCCTACAATGAGCAGTTCTTC. It encodes CSASEGEASYNEQFF.

Points on this clonotype: Germline and junction disagree at one end, which may indicate a read error. The V call is TRBV7-7, the J call TRBJ2-5, with a tentative D call TRBD2 (6 bases). The CDR3 length is 15 residues. CDR1 SSHAT and CDR2 FNYEAQ come from the germline V gene (reference sequence). The CDR3 DNA follows: TGTGCTAGCAGCTTTGGGACTTCTTTTAAAGAGACCCAGTACTTC. Translated: CASSFGTSFKETQYF.

V and J are TRBV3-1 and TRBJ2-2; 8 positions match TRBD2. From germline, CDR1 is LGHDT and CDR2 YNNKEL (reference sequence). V was clipped by 3 bases and J by 5 bases; unmatched bases: 2. The CDR3 is made up of 14 amino acids. CDR3 in amino acids: CASSQASGTGELFF. CDR3 DNA sequence: TGTGCCAGCAGCCAGGCTAGCGGGACCGGGGAGCTGTTTTTT.

CDR3: CAWTPDSGLETQYF. Written as DNA, the CDR3 is TGTGCCTGGACGCCCGATTCGGGGTTAGAGACCCAGTACTTC. The chain has TRBV30 and TRBJ2-5, with D possibly matching TRBD2 (5 bases). V dropped 4 bases and J dropped 4 bases, with 16 bases sitting between them. In germline, CDR1 is GTSNPN, CDR2 SVGIG (reference sequence). The CDR3 totals 14 residues.